The next 11 T cell receptor beta chains were all read from a single sample in a study of shared clonotypes between healthy human individuals. Only in-frame clones appear in the TCRdb table, and some are missing; sequencing was by immunoSEQ multiplex PCR. In the table there are roughly 2,500,000 clones, 93% of which are singletons. Input material: naive CD4+ T cells from PBMCs. Subset here: CD45RA+ positively selected. The source of these receptors is a young man in good health. Some clones in this sample may be carry-over from other donors' samples.

J is TRBJ2-1 and V is TRBV9; D gene uncertain. CDR1 and CDR2 from the germline V gene are SGDLS and YYNGEE. Trimming pared 4 bases from V and 2 bases from J, leaving 10 bases between. The CDR3 consists of 14 residues. The DNA for the CDR3 is TGTGCCAGCAGCCCAGATCTGGCCTACAATGAGCAGTTCTTC. Its protein is CASSPDLAYNEQFF.

The gene calls are TRBV28 and TRBJ1-6; TRBD1 aligns across 7 bases. The CDR3 is 15 residues long. V dropped 6 bases and J dropped 9; count of bases not matched to a gene: 11. Germline V gene data show CDR1 as MDHEN and CDR2 as SYDVKM. The CDR3 bases are TGTGCCAGCAGACCGTCTAGGGGGCGAGGTTCACCCCTCCACTTT. Translating gives CASRPSRGRGSPLHF.

The rearrangement uses TRBV9 and TRBJ2-5; no clear D gene. This CDR3 has 16 residues. Germline V gives CDR1 SGDLS, CDR2 YYNGEE. Trimming removed 0 bases at V and 4 bases at J, with 16 bases between. CDR3 nucleotides: TGTGCCAGCAGCGTAGTACCGGGTGCGAGCTTAGAGACCCAGTACTTC. Residues: CASSVVPGASLETQYF.

The chain joins TRBV19 to TRBJ2-3; 8 nucleotides agree with TRBD2. The CDR3 is made up of 17 amino acids. Trimming removed 4 bases from V and 3 bases from J; junction bases left unmatched: 12. The germline CDR1 and CDR2 sequences are LNHDA and SQIVND (reference sequence). For the CDR3, the DNA is TGTGCCAGTAGTACAAACGGGAGGGCCCTCGGGACAGATACGCAGTATTTT. It encodes CASSTNGRALGTDTQYF. The complete variable domain, with remaining parts taken from reference TRBV19 and TRBJ2-3, reads DGGITQSPKYLFRKEGQNVTLSCEQNLNHDAMYWYRQDPGQGLRLIYYSQIVNDFQKGDIAEGYSVSREKKESFPLTVTSAQKNPTAFYLCASSTNGRALGTDTQYFGPGTRLTVL.

The gene calls are TRBV2 and TRBJ2-7; possibly TRBD2 for D (7 bases). CDR1 SNHLY and CDR2 FYNNEI come from the germline V gene. This CDR3 spans 12 amino acids. V was cut by 8 bases and J by 5 bases, with 13 bases left in between. The CDR3 DNA follows: TGTGCCAGCGGGGGGGCTAGCAACGAGCAGTACTTC. This sequence encodes CASGGASNEQYF.

This chain joins TRBV18 and TRBJ2-4; unclear D gene. V was pared by 0 bases and J by 9 bases, with 9 bases between. The CDR3 is 13 amino acids. Germline V gene lookup returns CDR1 KGHSH and CDR2 LQKENI. CDR3 sequence reads: CASSPPNRGIQYF. In DNA, the CDR3 is TGTGCCAGCTCACCACCGAATCGCGGCATTCAGTACTTC.

The chain uses TRBV5-1 and TRBJ1-6; 7 bases agree with TRBD1. Losses at the gene ends were 2 bases for V and 8 bases for J; bases not matched to a gene: 7. Germline V gives CDR1 SGHRS, CDR2 YFSETQ. The CDR3 spans 15 residues. CDR3 sequence reads: CASSLGTEVDSPLHF. The CDR3 DNA is TGCGCCAGCAGCTTAGGGACAGAAGTTGATTCACCCCTCCACTTT.

This sequence joins TRBV18 and TRBJ1-2; no definite D call. Trimming pared 3 bases from V and 5 bases from J, leaving 10 bases between. CDR3 length: 13 amino acids. Germline loops: CDR1 KGHSH, CDR2 LQKENI. The CDR3 spells CASSPAERYGYTF. The CDR3 nucleotides are TGTGCCAGCTCACCGGCAGAAAGATATGGCTACACCTTC. Looking up the rest from reference TRBV18 and TRBJ1-2 gives the full variable domain: NAGVMQNPRHLVRRRGQEARLRCSPMKGHSHVYWYRQLPEEGLKFMVYLQKENIIDESGMPKERFSAEFPKEGPSILRIQQVVRGDSAAYFCASSPAERYGYTFGSGTRLTVV.

Concerning this clone: Other DNA sequences from this sample encode an identical CDR3 as well. The chain is built from TRBV6-1 and TRBJ1-2; 7 bases map to TRBD1. CDR3 size: 13 residues. The germline CDR1 and CDR2 sequences are MNHNS and SASEGT. Trimming at V came to 3 bases and at J to 5 bases, leaving 3 bases not matched to a gene. CDR3 nucleotides: TGTGCCAGCAGTGAGGCAGGGGGGTATGGCTACACCTTC. Translation: CASSEAGGYGYTF.

The rearrangement joins TRBV6-1 to TRBJ1-5; D not certain. CDR3 length equals 14 residues. Germline assignment: CDR1 MNHNS and CDR2 SASEGT. Trimming left V 5 bases short and J 7 bases short, with 15 bases between. The CDR3 reads CASSIGPGWQPQHF. The CDR3 region has the DNA TGTGCCAGCAGTATCGGTCCCGGGTGGCAGCCCCAGCATTTT.

V is TRBV7-7 and J is TRBJ2-7, with D possibly TRBD1 on 6 matching bases. The germline CDR1 and CDR2 sequences are SSHAT and FNYEAQ (reference sequence). The CDR3 runs 13 residues. Deletions cut 1 base from V and 4 bases from J, with 8 bases between. The CDR3 sequence: CASSLGRGYEQYF. In DNA, the CDR3 is TGTGCCAGCAGCTTAGGTAGGGGGTACGAGCAGTACTTC.